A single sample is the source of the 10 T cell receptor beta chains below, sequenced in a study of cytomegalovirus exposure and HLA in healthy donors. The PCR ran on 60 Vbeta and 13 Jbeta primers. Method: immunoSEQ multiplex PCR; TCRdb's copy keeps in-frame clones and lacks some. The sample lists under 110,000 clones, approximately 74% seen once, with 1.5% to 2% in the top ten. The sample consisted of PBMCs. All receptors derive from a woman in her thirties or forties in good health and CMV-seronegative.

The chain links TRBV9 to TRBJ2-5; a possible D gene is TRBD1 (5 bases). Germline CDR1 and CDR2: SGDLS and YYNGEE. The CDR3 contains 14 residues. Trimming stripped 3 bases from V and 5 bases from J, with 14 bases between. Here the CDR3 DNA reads TGTGCCAGCAGCGCGGCAGGGCGGTGGGAGACCCAGTACTTC. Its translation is CASSAAGRWETQYF. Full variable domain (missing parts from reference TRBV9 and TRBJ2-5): DSGVTQTPKHLITATGQRVTLRCSPRSGDLSVYWYQQSLDQGLQFLIQYYNGEERAKGNILERFSAQQFPDLHSELNLSSLELGDSALYFCASSAAGRWETQYFGPGTRLLVL.

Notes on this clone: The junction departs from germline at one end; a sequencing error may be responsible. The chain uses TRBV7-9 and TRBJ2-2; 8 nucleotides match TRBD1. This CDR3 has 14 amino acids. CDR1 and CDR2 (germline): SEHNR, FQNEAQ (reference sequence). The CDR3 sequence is CSSSLDRAPGELFF. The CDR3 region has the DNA TGTTCCAGCAGCCTGGACAGGGCTCCCGGGGAGCTGTTTTTT.

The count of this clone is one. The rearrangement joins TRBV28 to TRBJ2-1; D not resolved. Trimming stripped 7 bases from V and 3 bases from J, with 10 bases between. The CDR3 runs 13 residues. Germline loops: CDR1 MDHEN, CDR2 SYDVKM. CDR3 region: CASKDTFYNEQFF. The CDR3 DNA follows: TGTGCCAGCAAAGACACCTTCTACAATGAGCAGTTCTTC.

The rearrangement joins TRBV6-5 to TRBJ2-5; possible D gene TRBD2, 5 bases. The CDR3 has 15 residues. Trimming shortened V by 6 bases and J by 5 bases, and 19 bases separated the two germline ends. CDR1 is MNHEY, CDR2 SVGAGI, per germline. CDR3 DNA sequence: TGTGCCAGCAGCCCCGGGCTAGCTAGGGCGGAGACCCAGTACTTC. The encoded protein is CASSPGLARAETQYF.

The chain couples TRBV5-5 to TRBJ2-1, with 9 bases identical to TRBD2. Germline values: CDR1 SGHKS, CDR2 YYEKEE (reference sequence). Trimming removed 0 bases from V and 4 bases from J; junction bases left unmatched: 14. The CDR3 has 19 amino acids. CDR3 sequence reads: CASSLGVRTSEAYYNEQFF. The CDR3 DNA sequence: TGTGCCAGCAGCTTGGGTGTGCGGACTAGCGAGGCTTATTACAATGAGCAGTTCTTC. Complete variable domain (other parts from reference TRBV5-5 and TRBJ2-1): DAGVTQSPTHLIKTRGQQVTLRCSPISGHKSVSWYQQVLGQGPQFIFQYYEKEERGRGNFPDRFSARQFPNYSSELNVNALLLGDSALYLCASSLGVRTSEAYYNEQFFGPGTRLTVL.

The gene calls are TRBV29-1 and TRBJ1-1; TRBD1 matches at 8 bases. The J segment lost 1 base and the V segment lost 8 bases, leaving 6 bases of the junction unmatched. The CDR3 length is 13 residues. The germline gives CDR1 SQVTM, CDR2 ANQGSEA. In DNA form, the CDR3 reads TGCAGCACCGTTGGACAGGGGAACACTGAAGCTTTCTTT. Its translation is CSTVGQGNTEAFF.

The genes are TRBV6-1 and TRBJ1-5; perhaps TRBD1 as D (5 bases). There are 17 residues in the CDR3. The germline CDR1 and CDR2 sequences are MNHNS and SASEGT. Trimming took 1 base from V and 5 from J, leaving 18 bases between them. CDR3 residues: CASSEGTQQGAHQPQHF. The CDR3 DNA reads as TGTGCCAGCAGTGAAGGGACCCAACAAGGGGCACATCAGCCCCAGCATTTT.

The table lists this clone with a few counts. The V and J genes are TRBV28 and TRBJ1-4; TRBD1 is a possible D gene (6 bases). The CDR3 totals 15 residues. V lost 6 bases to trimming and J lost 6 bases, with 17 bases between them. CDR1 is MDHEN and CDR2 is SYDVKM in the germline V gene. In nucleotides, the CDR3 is TGTGCCAGCAGGGGGAGCCAGGGGTGGTATGAAAAACTGTTTTTT. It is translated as CASRGSQGWYEKLFF.

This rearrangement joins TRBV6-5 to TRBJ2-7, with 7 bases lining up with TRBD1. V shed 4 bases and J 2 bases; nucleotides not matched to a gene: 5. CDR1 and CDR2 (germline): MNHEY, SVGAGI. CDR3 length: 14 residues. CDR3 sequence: CASSFSTGPYEQYF. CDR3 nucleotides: TGTGCCAGCAGTTTTTCGACAGGGCCCTACGAGCAGTACTTC.

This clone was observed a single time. This CDR3 is CASSPRARGGPDTQYF. CDR3 nucleotides: TGTGCCAGCAGTCCCCGGGCGAGGGGAGGGCCAGATACGCAGTATTTT. The chain uses TRBV7-2 and TRBJ2-3; 7 nucleotides match TRBD2. Germline CDR1 reads SGHTA; CDR2 reads FQGNSA. The CDR3 length is 16 residues. The junction had 13 bases not matched to a gene; V was cut back by 6 bases and J by 4 bases.